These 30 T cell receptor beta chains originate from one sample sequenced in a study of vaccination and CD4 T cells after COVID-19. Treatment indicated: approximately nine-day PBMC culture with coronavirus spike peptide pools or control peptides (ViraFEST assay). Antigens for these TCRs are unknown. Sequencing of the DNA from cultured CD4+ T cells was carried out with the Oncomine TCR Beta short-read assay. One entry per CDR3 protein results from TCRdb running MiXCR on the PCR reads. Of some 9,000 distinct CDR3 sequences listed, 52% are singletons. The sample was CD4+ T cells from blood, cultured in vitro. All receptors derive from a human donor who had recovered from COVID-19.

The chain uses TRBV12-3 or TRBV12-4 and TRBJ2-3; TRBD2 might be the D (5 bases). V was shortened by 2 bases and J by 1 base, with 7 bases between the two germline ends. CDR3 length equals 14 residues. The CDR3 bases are TGTGCCAGCAGTTTATTGCGGGGCACAGATACGCAGTATTTT. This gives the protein CASSLLRGTDTQYF.

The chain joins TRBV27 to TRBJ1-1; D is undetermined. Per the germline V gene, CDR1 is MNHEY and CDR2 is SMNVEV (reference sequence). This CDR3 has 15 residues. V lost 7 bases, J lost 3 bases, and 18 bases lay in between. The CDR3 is CASTRYGSVDTEAFF. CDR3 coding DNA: TGTGCCAGCACCCGTTATGGGAGTGTGGACACTGAAGCTTTCTTT.

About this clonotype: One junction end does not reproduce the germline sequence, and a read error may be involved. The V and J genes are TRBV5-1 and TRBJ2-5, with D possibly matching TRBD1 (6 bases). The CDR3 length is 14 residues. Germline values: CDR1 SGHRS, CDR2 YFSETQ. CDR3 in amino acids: CATSPGTQQETQYF. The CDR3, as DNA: TGCGCCACCAGCCCCGGGACACAGCAAGAGACCCAGTACTTC.

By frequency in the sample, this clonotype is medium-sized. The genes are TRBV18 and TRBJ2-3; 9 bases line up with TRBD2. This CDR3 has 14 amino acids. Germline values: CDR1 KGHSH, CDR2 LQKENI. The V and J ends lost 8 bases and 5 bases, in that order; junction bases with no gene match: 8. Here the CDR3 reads CASTRTSAKDTQYF. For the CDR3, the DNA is TGTGCCAGCACAAGGACTAGCGCAAAAGATACGCAGTATTTT.

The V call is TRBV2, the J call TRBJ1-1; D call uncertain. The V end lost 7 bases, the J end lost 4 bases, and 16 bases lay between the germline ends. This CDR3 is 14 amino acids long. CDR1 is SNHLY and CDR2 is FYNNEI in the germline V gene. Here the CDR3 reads CASNPGEMGTEAFF. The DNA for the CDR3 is TGTGCCAGCAACCCCGGGGAAATGGGCACTGAAGCTTTCTTT.

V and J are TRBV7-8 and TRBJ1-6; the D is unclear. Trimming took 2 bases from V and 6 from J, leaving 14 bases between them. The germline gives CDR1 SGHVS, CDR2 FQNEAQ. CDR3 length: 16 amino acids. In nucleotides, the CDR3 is TGTGCCAGCAGCTTAAGGGTCGGAATGGGTAATTCACCCCTCCACTTT. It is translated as CASSLRVGMGNSPLHF.

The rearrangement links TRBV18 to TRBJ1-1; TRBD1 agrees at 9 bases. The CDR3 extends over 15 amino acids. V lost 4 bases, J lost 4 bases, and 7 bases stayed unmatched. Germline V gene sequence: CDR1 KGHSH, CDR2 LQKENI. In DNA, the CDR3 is TGTGCCAGCTCACTGGGGACAGGGAAGAGCACTGAAGCTTTCTTT. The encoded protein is CASSLGTGKSTEAFF.

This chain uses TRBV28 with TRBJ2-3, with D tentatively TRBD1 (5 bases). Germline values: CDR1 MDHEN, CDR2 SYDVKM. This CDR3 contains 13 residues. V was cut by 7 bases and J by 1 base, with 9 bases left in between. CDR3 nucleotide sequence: TGTGCCAGCACCCTACAGGGCACAGATACGCAGTATTTT. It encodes CASTLQGTDTQYF.

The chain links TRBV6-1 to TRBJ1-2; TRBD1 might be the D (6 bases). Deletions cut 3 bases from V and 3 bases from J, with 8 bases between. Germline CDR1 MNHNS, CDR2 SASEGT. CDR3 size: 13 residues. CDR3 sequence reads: CASSETGDYGYTF. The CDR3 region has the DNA TGTGCCAGCAGTGAGACAGGCGACTATGGCTACACCTTC.

The CDR3: CASSFSRGPLYGYTF. CDR3 DNA: TGTGCCAGCAGTTTCTCGCGAGGCCCATTATATGGCTACACCTTC. The chain carries TRBV6-2 or TRBV6-3 and TRBJ1-2; D not certain. Looked up from germline, CDR1 is MNHEY and CDR2 is SVGEGT. The CDR3 extends over 15 amino acids. The germline V and J ends were trimmed by 4 bases and 5 bases, with 17 bases remaining between them.

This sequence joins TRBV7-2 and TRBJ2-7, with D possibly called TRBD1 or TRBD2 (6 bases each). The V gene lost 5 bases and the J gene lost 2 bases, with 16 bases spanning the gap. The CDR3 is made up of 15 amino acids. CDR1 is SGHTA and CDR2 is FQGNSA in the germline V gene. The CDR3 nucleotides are TGTGCCAGCAGCGCGGAGGGGGTCGGACCCTACGAGCAGTACTTC. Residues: CASSAEGVGPYEQYF.

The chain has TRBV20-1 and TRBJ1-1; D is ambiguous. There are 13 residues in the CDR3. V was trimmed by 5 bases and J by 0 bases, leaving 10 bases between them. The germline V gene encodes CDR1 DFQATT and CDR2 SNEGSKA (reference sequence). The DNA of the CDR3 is TGCAGTGCTTCCGGACTCTTGAACACTGAAGCTTTCTTT. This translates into CSASGLLNTEAFF.

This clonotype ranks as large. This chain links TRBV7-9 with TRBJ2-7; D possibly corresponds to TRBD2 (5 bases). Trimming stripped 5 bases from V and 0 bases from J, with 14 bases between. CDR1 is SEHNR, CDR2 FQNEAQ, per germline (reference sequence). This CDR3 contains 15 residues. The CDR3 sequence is CASSPLGSVSYEQYF. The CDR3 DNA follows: TGTGCCAGCAGCCCCTTGGGTAGCGTCTCCTACGAGCAGTACTTC.

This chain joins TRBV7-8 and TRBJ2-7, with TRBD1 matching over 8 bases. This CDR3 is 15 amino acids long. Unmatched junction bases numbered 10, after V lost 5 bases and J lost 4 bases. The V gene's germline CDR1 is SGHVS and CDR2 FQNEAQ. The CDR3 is CASSPRRDRSYEQYF. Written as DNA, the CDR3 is TGTGCCAGCAGCCCACGGAGGGACAGGAGTTACGAGCAGTACTTC. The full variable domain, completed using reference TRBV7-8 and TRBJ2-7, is GAGVSQSPRYKVAKRGQDVALRCDPISGHVSLFWYQQALGQGPEFLTYFQNEAQLDKSGLPSDRFFAERPEGSVSTLKIQRTQQEDSAVYLCASSPRRDRSYEQYFGPGTRLTVT.

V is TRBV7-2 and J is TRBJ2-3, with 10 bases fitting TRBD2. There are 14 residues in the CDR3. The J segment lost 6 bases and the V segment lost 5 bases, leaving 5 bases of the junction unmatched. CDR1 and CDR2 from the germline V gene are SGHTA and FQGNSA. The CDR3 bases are TGTGCCAGCAGCCCGGCTAGCGGGAGTGATACGCAGTATTTT. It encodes CASSPASGSDTQYF.

The CDR3 sequence: CASSLYRRGAEQFF. The CDR3, as DNA: TGTGCCAGCAGCTTGTATAGGCGGGGGGCTGAGCAGTTCTTC. This chain connects TRBV5-6 to TRBJ2-1; 8 nucleotides align to TRBD2. The germline V gene has CDR1 SGHDT and CDR2 YYEEEE. This CDR3 is built from 14 residues. The V gene end was trimmed by 1 base and the J gene end by 9 bases; junction bases not matched to a gene: 6.

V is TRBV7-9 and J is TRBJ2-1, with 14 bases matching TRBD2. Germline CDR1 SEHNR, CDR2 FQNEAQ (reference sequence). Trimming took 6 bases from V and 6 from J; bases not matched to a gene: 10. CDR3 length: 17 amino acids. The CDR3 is CASSSGLAGVTINEQFF. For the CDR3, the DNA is TGTGCCAGCAGTTCGGGACTAGCGGGAGTAACGATCAATGAGCAGTTCTTC.

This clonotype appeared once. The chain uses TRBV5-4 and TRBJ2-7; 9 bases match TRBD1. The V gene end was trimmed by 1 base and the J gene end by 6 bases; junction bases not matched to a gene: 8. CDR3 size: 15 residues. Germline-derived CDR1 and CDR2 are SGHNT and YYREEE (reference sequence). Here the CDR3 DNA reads TGTGCCAGCAGCTTGTACGACAGGGGGGACACCGAGCAGTACTTC. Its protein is CASSLYDRGDTEQYF.

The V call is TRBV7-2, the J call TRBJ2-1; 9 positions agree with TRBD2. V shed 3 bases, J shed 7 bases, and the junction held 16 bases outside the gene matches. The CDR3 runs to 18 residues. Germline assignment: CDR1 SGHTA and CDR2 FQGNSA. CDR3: CASSLREGRYTSGNEQFF. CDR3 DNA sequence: TGTGCCAGCAGCTTGCGGGAGGGCCGCTATACCTCTGGGAATGAGCAGTTCTTC.

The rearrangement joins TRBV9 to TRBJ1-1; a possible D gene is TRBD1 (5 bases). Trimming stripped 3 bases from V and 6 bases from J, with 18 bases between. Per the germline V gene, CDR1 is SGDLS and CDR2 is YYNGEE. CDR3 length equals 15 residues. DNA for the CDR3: TGTGCCAGCAGCGAGAGGGACGGGGTAAGGGCTGAAGCTTTCTTT. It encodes CASSERDGVRAEAFF. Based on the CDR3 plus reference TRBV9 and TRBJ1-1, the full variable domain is DSGVTQTPKHLITATGQRVTLRCSPRSGDLSVYWYQQSLDQGLQFLIQYYNGEERAKGNILERFSAQQFPDLHSELNLSSLELGDSALYFCASSERDGVRAEAFFGQGTRLTVV.

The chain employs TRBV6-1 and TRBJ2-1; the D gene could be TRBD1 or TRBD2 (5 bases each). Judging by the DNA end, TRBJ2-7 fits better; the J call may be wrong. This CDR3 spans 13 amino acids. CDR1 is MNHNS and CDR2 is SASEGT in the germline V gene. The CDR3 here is CASSIHGAYEQYF. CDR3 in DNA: TGTGCCAGCAGTATCCACGGGGCTTACGAGCAGTACTTC.

The CDR3 here is CASSPGTGNANTEAFF. The DNA of the CDR3 is TGTGCCAGCAGCCCCGGGACAGGGAACGCGAACACTGAAGCTTTCTTT. This chain links TRBV5-8 with TRBJ1-1, with 9 bases lining up with TRBD1. Per germline, CDR1 SGHTS and CDR2 YDEGEE. The CDR3 is 16 amino acids. V shed 4 bases, J shed 1 base, and the junction held 8 bases outside the gene matches. Supplemented by reference TRBV5-8 and TRBJ1-1, the full variable domain reads EAGVTQSPTHLIKTRGQQATLRCSPISGHTSVYWYQQALGLGLQFLLWYDEGEERNRGNFPPRFSGRQFPNYSSELNVNALELEDSALYLCASSPGTGNANTEAFFGQGTRLTVV.

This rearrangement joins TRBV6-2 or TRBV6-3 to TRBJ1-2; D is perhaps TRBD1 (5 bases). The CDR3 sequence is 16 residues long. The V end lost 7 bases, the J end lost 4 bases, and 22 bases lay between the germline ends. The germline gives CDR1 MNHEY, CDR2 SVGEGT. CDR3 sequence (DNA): TGTGCCAGCACCGAGTGGGGTACAGGCCAAACCTATGGCTACACCTTC. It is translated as CASTEWGTGQTYGYTF.

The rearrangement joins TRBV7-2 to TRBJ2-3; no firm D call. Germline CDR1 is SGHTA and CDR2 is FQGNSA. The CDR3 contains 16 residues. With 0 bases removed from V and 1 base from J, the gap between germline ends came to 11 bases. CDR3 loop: CASSLALSTRTDTQYF. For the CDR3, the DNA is TGTGCCAGCAGCTTAGCGCTTAGTACCCGCACAGATACGCAGTATTTT.

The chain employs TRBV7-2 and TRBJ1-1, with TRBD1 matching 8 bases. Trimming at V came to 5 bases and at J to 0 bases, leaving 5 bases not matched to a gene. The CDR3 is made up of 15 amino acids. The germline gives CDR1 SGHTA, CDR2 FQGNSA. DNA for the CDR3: TGTGCCAGCAGCCCACGGACAGGGTTGAACACTGAAGCTTTCTTT. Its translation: CASSPRTGLNTEAFF.

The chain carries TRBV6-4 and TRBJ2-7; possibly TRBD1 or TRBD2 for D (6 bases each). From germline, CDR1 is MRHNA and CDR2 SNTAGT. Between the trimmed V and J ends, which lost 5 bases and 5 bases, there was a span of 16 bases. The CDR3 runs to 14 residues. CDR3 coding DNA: TGTGCCAGCAGTCAGTCCTTCGGGGGCGACGAGCAGTACTTC. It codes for CASSQSFGGDEQYF.

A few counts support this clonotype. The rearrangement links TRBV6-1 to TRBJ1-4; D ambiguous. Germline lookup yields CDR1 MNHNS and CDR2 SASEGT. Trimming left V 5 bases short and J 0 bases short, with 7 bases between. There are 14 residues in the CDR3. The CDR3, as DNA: TGTGCCAGCAGTCACAGCGCAACTAATGAAAAACTGTTTTTT. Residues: CASSHSATNEKLFF.

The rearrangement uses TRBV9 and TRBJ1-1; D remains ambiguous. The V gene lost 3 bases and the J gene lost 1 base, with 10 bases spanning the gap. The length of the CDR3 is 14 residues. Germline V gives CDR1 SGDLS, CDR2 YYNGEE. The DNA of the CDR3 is TGTGCCAGCAGCGAAATCGGACGGAACACTGAAGCTTTCTTT. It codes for CASSEIGRNTEAFF. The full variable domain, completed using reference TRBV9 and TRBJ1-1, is DSGVTQTPKHLITATGQRVTLRCSPRSGDLSVYWYQQSLDQGLQFLIQYYNGEERAKGNILERFSAQQFPDLHSELNLSSLELGDSALYFCASSEIGRNTEAFFGQGTRLTVV.

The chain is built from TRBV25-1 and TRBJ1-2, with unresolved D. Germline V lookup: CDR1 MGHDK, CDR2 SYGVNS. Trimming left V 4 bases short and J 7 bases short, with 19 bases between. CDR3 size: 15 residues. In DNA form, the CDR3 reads TGTGCCAGCAGTGGCCGGGATCCCTTGTCGGGTGGCTACACCTTC. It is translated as CASSGRDPLSGGYTF.

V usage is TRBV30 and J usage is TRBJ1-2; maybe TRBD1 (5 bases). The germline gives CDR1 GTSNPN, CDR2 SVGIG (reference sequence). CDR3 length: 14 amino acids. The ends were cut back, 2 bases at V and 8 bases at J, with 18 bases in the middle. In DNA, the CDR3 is TGTGCCTGGAGTAAGTGGGCAGGGTCTCCCGGCTACACCTTC. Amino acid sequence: CAWSKWAGSPGYTF.